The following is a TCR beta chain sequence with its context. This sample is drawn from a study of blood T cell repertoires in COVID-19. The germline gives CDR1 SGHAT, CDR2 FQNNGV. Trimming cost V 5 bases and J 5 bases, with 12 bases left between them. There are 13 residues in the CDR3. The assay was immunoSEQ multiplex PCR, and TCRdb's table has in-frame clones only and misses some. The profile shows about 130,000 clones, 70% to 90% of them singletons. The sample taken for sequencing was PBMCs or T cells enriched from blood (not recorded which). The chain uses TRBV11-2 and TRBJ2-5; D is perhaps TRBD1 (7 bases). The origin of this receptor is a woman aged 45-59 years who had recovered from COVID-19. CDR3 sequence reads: CASSVAGGETQYF. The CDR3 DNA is TGTGCCAGCAGCGTAGCAGGGGGGGAGACCCAGTACTTC.